This T cell receptor beta chain was identified in a study of CD4 T cells in relation to SARS-CoV-2 and coronaviruses. Naive and memory CD4+ T cells were separated from cryopreserved PBMCs. The CDR3 extends over 15 amino acids. With 0 bases removed from V and 0 bases from J, the gap between germline ends came to 10 bases. Germline CDR1 SQVTM, CDR2 ANQGSEA. This clone was observed a handful of times. The method was immunoSEQ multiplex PCR; TCRdb's version includes in-frame clones alone and lacks a portion of them. The sample records some 60,000 clones, 92% being singletons. The J gene is TRBJ2-3, the V gene TRBV29-1; D is perhaps TRBD2 (5 bases). Sequenced sample: naive CD4+ T cells from PBMCs. Noted subset: naive CD4+ T cells isolated by negative enrichment. The receptor's source is an adult with COVID-19. CDR3 nucleotide sequence: TGCAGCGTTGAAGACTATACTAGGAGCACAGATACGCAGTATTTT. Its translation: CSVEDYTRSTDTQYF.